The 13 T cell receptor beta chains below come from one sample, sequenced in a study of blood T cells in healthy people across ages. Primers used in a second PCR of about 6 to 11 cycles were a sample-barcoded 5' primer and a J-beta primer mix. TCRdb processed the 5' RACE reads anew with MiXCR; each CDR3 protein has one entry. The data contain 550,000 to 600,000 distinct CDR3 sequences, less than 60% of them singletons. The sequenced material came from blood. These receptor sequences come from a man of 80 years or more in good health.

In this sample, this clonotype turned up a few times. This rearrangement joins TRBV7-3 to TRBJ1-2; 7 positions agree with TRBD1. In germline, CDR1 is SGHTA, CDR2 FQGTGA. The V and J ends lost 5 bases and 8 bases, in that order; junction bases with no gene match: 8. This CDR3 spans 13 amino acids. The DNA for the CDR3 is TGTGCCAGCAGCCCGGACAGGTTCAAAGGCTACACCTTC. It encodes CASSPDRFKGYTF.

The CDR3 bases are TGTGCCAGCAACCGCCGAGGGGAGCTGTTTTTT. It encodes CASNRRGELFF. The genes are TRBV12-3 or TRBV12-4 and TRBJ2-2; D is undetermined. The length of the CDR3 is 11 residues. Trimming left V 7 bases short and J 8 bases short, with 8 bases between.

The V gene is TRBV7-9, the J gene TRBJ1-5; TRBD1 is a possible D gene (6 bases). Germline CDR1 and CDR2: SEHNR and FQNEAQ (reference sequence). The CDR3 extends over 16 amino acids. Trimming left V 6 bases short and J 3 bases short, with 18 bases between. CDR3 region: CASRHYPRGDNQPQHF. The CDR3 DNA reads as TGTGCCAGCAGACATTATCCCAGGGGTGACAATCAGCCCCAGCATTTT. Full variable domain (rest looked up from reference TRBV7-9 and TRBJ1-5): DTGVSQNPRHKITKRGQNVTFRCDPISEHNRLYWYRQTLGQGPEFLTYFQNEAQLEKSRLLSDRFSAERPKGSFSTLEIQRTEQGDSAMYLCASRHYPRGDNQPQHFGDGTRLSIL.

This rearrangement joins TRBV20-1 to TRBJ1-5, with 10 nucleotides matching TRBD1. The V segment lost 6 bases and the J segment 2 bases; nucleotides outside the gene matches: 10. The CDR3 is made up of 16 amino acids. CDR1 is DFQATT, CDR2 SNEGSKA, per germline (reference sequence). CDR3 amino acids: CSALIRGTGGNQPQHF. The CDR3, as DNA: TGCAGTGCCCTGATTAGGGGGACAGGGGGCAATCAGCCCCAGCATTTT.

This sequence joins TRBV20-1 and TRBJ2-5, with TRBD2 matching over 12 bases. Germline-derived CDR1 and CDR2 are DFQATT and SNEGSKA (reference sequence). Trimming took 3 bases from V and 2 from J; bases not matched to a gene: 7. The CDR3 extends over 16 amino acids. CDR3 nucleotide sequence: TGCAGTGCTAGCCCTCTCCTAGCGGGGGGGCAAGAGACCCAGTACTTC. Translation gives CSASPLLAGGQETQYF.

This clonotype turned up a few times. The chain links TRBV7-2 to TRBJ2-3; D possibly uses TRBD1 or TRBD2 (5 bases each). In germline, CDR1 is SGHTA, CDR2 FQGNSA. The V end was cut by 3 bases, the J end by 6 bases, with 13 bases between. This CDR3 has 14 residues. The CDR3 is CASSFTGTRDTQYF. Here the CDR3 DNA reads TGTGCCAGCAGCTTCACCGGGACCAGGGATACGCAGTATTTT. The complete variable domain, with remaining parts taken from reference TRBV7-2 and TRBJ2-3, reads GAGVSQSPSNKVTEKGKDVELRCDPISGHTALYWYRQSLGQGLEFLIYFQGNSAPDKSGLPSDRFSAERTGGSVSTLTIQRTQQEDSAVYLCASSFTGTRDTQYFGPGTRLTVL.

The chain employs TRBV3-1 and TRBJ1-5; TRBD1 might be the D (5 bases). The length of the CDR3 is 13 residues. V lost 5 bases, J lost 9 bases, and 14 bases lay in between. Per the germline V gene, CDR1 is LGHDT and CDR2 is YNNKEL (reference sequence). The CDR3 DNA follows: TGTGCCAGCAGCACTAGGGAGGGACCGCCCCAGCATTTT. It specifies CASSTREGPPQHF. Looking up the rest from reference TRBV3-1 and TRBJ1-5 gives the full variable domain: DTAVSQTPKYLVTQMGNDKSIKCEQNLGHDTMYWYKQDSKKFLKIMFSYNNKELIINETVPNRFSPKSPDKAHLNLHINSLELGDSAVYFCASSTREGPPQHFGDGTRLSIL.

This clonotype has just one count. V gene TRBV11-2 combines with J gene TRBJ2-3, with D perhaps assigned TRBD1 or TRBD2 (5 bases each). From germline, CDR1 is SGHAT and CDR2 FQNNGV. This CDR3 is 15 amino acids long. V lost 3 bases and J lost 2, with 12 bases in between. CDR3 sequence (DNA): TGTGCCAGCAGCTTTGGGGGTAATCCCACAGATACGCAGTATTTT. As protein: CASSFGGNPTDTQYF.

V is TRBV2 and J is TRBJ2-1; 7 bases map to TRBD2. Germline lookup yields CDR1 SNHLY and CDR2 FYNNEI. V lost 7 bases, J lost 1 base, and 10 bases stayed unmatched. This CDR3 has 16 residues. In DNA, the CDR3 is TGTGCCAGCACCGAGCGGGGTGCTCGGTCCTACAATGAGCAGTTCTTC. Translated, it gives CASTERGARSYNEQFF. The variable domain in full, with the rest retrieved from reference TRBV2 and TRBJ2-1, is EPEVTQTPSHQVTQMGQEVILRCVPISNHLYFYWYRQILGQKVEFLVSFYNNEISEKSEIFDDQFSVERPDGSNFTLKIRSTKLEDSAMYFCASTERGARSYNEQFFGPGTRLTVL.

The genes are TRBV9 and TRBJ1-4; D is undetermined. Trimming shortened V by 2 bases and J by 0 bases, and 5 bases separated the two germline ends. Per the germline V gene, CDR1 is SGDLS and CDR2 is YYNGEE. This CDR3 has 14 amino acids. The CDR3: CASSVTATNEKLFF. The CDR3 nucleotides are TGTGCCAGCAGCGTGACGGCAACTAATGAAAAACTGTTTTTT.

The genes are TRBV20-1 and TRBJ2-3; 7 bases align to TRBD2. The germline gives CDR1 DFQATT, CDR2 SNEGSKA (reference sequence). V lost 3 bases, J lost 0 bases, and 6 bases stayed unmatched. This CDR3 comprises 15 residues. The CDR3 sequence is CSARGGGVSTDTQYF. CDR3 DNA: TGCAGTGCTAGGGGGGGAGGGGTGAGCACAGATACGCAGTATTTT.

The rearrangement uses TRBV5-1 and TRBJ2-2; 7 bases line up with TRBD1. The CDR3 has 15 residues. Germline lookup yields CDR1 SGHRS and CDR2 YFSETQ. With 5 bases clipped from V and 4 bases from J, the junction kept 8 bases outside the gene matches. The CDR3: CASSNDRAVTGELFF. In DNA, the CDR3 is TGCGCCAGCAGTAATGACAGGGCAGTCACCGGGGAGCTGTTTTTT.

Points on this clonotype: A read error may be the cause here, since a much bigger clone is one base away. Lacking the conserved final phenylalanine or tryptophan, this CDR3 likely reflects a read error. The chain recombines TRBV6-5 with TRBJ2-1; no reliable D call. The ends were cut back, 3 bases at V and 5 bases at J, with 8 bases in the middle. Germline V gene lookup returns CDR1 MNHEY and CDR2 SVGAGI. The length of the CDR3 is 13 residues. CDR3 sequence: CASSYGQNNEQFV. CDR3 bases: TGTGCCAGCAGTTATGGGCAGAACAATGAGCAGTTCGTC.